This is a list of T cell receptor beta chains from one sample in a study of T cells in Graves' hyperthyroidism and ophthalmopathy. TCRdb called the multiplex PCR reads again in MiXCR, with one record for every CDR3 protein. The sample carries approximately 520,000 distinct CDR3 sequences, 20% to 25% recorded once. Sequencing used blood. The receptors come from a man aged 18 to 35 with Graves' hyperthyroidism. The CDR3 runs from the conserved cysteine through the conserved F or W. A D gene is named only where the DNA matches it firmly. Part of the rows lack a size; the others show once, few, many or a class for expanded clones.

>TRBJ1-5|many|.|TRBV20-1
CSASPVGKPQHF
TGCAGTGCAAGCCCTGTAGGCAAGCCCCAGCATTTT
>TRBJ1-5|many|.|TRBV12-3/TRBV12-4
CASSLSSVGSNQPQHF
TGTGCCAGCAGTTTAAGTTCGGTCGGGAGCAATCAGCCCCAGCATTTT
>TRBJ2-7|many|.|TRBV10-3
CAISEPGGTAWDEQYF
TGTGCCATCAGTGAGCCCGGCGGGACTGCCTGGGACGAGCAGTACTTC
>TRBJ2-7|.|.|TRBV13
CASSGRVYEQYF
TGTGCCAGCAGCGGACGGGTCTACGAGCAGTACTTC
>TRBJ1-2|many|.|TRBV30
CAWSVTWIYGYTF
TGTGCCTGGAGTGTAACGTGGATCTATGGCTACACCTTC
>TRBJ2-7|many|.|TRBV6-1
CASSDWTANYEQYF
TGTGCCAGCAGTGATTGGACGGCCAACTACGAGCAGTACTTC
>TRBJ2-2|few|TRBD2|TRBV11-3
CASSLGPGGAGELFF
TGTGCCAGCAGCTTAGGACCTGGGGGGGCCGGGGAGCTGTTTTTT
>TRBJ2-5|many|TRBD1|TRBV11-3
CASSPGDSNFQETQYF
TGTGCCAGCAGCCCAGGGGACAGCAATTTCCAAGAGACCCAGTACTTC
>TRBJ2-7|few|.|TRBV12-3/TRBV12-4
CASSFGYLREQYF
TGTGCCAGCAGTTTTGGGTATCTACGTGAGCAGTACTTC
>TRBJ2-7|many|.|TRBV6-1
CASNAGEVLTYEQYF
TGTGCCAGCAACGCGGGCGAGGTATTAACCTACGAGCAGTACTTC
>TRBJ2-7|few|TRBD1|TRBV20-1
CSARSSPGTGGEYYEQYF
TGCAGTGCTCGCTCCTCGCCCGGGACAGGGGGCGAATATTACGAGCAGTACTTC
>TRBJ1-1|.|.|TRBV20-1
CSASRDLGTEAFF
TGCAGTGCCAGCCGGGACTTGGGCACTGAAGCTTTCTTT